This T cell receptor (beta chain) was observed in a study of blood T cell repertoires in COVID-19. Generated by immunoSEQ multiplex PCR, the TCRdb table keeps only in-frame clones and is missing some. The table records about 110,000 clones, about 90% of them present only once. Source material: peripheral blood. The sequence was collected from a human donor in a cohort sampled during active COVID-19.

For the CDR3, the DNA is TGTGCCAGCAGTCCTCTTAGCGGACGCACAGATACGCAGTATTTT. This translates into CASSPLSGRTDTQYF. This chain joins TRBV28 and TRBJ2-3; TRBD2 is a possible D gene (6 bases). The CDR3 is 15 amino acids. The germline V gene has CDR1 MDHEN and CDR2 SYDVKM. V lost 5 bases and J lost 1, with 13 bases in between.